The subject of this entry is one T cell receptor beta chain. Its antigen is currently unknown. CDR1 and CDR2 (germline): MNHEY, SVGAGI. V dropped 0 bases and J dropped 4; count of bases not matched to a gene: 3. CDR3 length: 15 residues. The sample comes from a study of cytomegalovirus exposure and HLA in healthy donors. Study-level points and caveats: Later examination showed HLA-associated TCR beta chains had greater clonal expansion than equally common others.

It was with 60 Vbeta and 13 Jbeta primers that the PCR ran. The assay was immunoSEQ multiplex PCR, and TCRdb's table has in-frame clones only and misses some. The sample comprises about 97,000 clones, approximately 9% of which are singletons, and approximately 5.1% rests with the top ten. Source material: PBMCs. The sequence came from a man in his forties or fifties in good health and CMV-seropositive. V gene TRBV6-5 combines with J gene TRBJ2-1, with TRBD1 identical over 7 bases. The CDR3 DNA sequence: TGTGCCAGCAGTTACTCGATCAGGGGGTACAATGAGCAGTTCTTC. Protein product: CASSYSIRGYNEQFF.